Each of the 10 T cell receptor beta chains below was sequenced from the same sample in a study of read filtering for tumor transcriptome and immune sequencing. The library was built from roughly 400 ng RNA with molecular barcoded adaptors for alpha/delta and beta/gamma chains. TCRdb reprocessed the reads with MiXCR, giving one entry per CDR3 protein. The table has 75,000 to 95,000 distinct CDR3 sequences, around a fifth seen once. Sequenced: a population of CD138-negative cells sorted from bone marrow. The receptors were gathered from a donor at least 40 years old with multiple myeloma.

This clonotype appeared many times. V gene TRBV29-1 combines with J gene TRBJ2-3, with D possibly matching TRBD1 (6 bases). Trimming removed 6 bases from V and 1 base from J, with 14 bases in between. Per germline, CDR1 SQVTM and CDR2 ANQGSEA. This CDR3 region has 14 residues. CDR3 DNA sequence: TGCAGCGTCGCAGGGGTTGAGGGCACAGATACGCAGTATTTT. Encoded protein: CSVAGVEGTDTQYF.

This clonotype was counted at least ten times. The rearrangement uses TRBV6-2 or TRBV6-3 and TRBJ1-5; 9 bases match TRBD1. The ends lost 6 bases at V and 0 bases at J; junction bases unmatched: 9. Germline V gene lookup returns CDR1 MNHEY and CDR2 SVGEGT. The CDR3 has 17 amino acids. This chain's CDR3 is CASRTGTGSYSNQPQHF. CDR3 sequence (DNA): TGTGCCAGCAGGACCGGGACAGGGTCTTATAGCAATCAGCCCCAGCATTTT.

This clonotype was counted at least ten times. The V call is TRBV28, the J call TRBJ2-6; TRBD1 aligns across 8 bases. The CDR3 is 18 amino acids. V lost 5 bases to trimming and J lost 1 base; unmatched junction nucleotides: 10. CDR1 is MDHEN, CDR2 SYDVKM, per germline. CDR3 sequence (DNA): TGTGCCAGCAGTACAACCGGGACAGGTCTATCTGGGGCCAACGTCCTGACTTTC. This sequence encodes CASSTTGTGLSGANVLTF.

This clonotype came up many times. The genes are TRBV28 and TRBJ2-3; the match to TRBD1 covers 7 bases. Per germline, CDR1 MDHEN and CDR2 SYDVKM. V was clipped by 8 bases and J by 6 bases; unmatched bases: 8. There are 13 residues in the CDR3. CDR3 nucleotides: TGTGCCAGCGGGACAGCAACCTACGATACGCAGTATTTT. The encoded protein is CASGTATYDTQYF.

With regard to this clonotype: A much bigger clone sits one base away, suggesting this may be a read error. As DNA, the CDR3 is TGCGCCAGCAGCTTGGAAGGGGACCAAGAGACCCAGTACTTC. Translation gives CASSLEGDQETQYF. The genes are TRBV5-1 and TRBJ2-5; tentatively, D is TRBD1 (5 bases). The CDR3 sequence is 14 residues long. Per the germline V gene, CDR1 is SGHRS and CDR2 is YFSETQ. Trimming left V 0 bases short and J 0 bases short, with 6 bases between.

Only one count was recorded for this clonotype. Being one base from a much bigger clone, this may be a read error. V gene TRBV15 combines with J gene TRBJ2-7; TRBD1 or TRBD2 may be the D gene (5 bases each). Germline CDR1 reads LNHNV; CDR2 reads YYDKDF (reference sequence). V was shortened by 0 bases and J by 7 bases, with 13 bases between the two germline ends. CDR3 length equals 14 residues. In nucleotides, the CDR3 is TGTGCCACCAGCAGAGATTTGGGACCTGGGGAGCAGTACTTC. This codes for CATSRDLGPGEQYF.

This clonotype was seen many times. CDR3 sequence reads: CASSQDSTGGARNEQFF. The CDR3 DNA reads TGTGCCAGCAGCCAAGACTCGACCGGGGGGGCGAGGAATGAGCAGTTCTTC. This sequence joins TRBV4-2 and TRBJ2-1; 8 nucleotides align to TRBD2. The V gene's germline CDR1 is LGHNA and CDR2 YNFKEQ. J lost 7 bases, V lost 0 bases, and 11 bases had no gene match. The CDR3 sequence is 17 residues long.

Of note for this clonotype: The conserved final phenylalanine or tryptophan is absent from the CDR3, which likely points to a read error. The limits of the CDR3 on the DNA are not certain, so only TCRdb's listed CDR3 is given. The CDR3 loop is CASSLGTSGGIGRFI. V and J are TRBV7-2 and TRBJ2-1; no check of the table's D call, TRBD2, against the DNA was made. The CDR3 contains 15 residues when both ends are counted. The germline V gene encodes CDR1 SGHTA and CDR2 FQGNSA.

This clonotype has only a few counts. A read error may account for a junction end that differs from germline. The CDR3 DNA reads TGTGCCGGCAGGGAAAGGACTAGCGGCTCCTACGAGCAGTACTTC. Protein sequence: CAGRERTSGSYEQYF. The rearrangement joins TRBV2 to TRBJ2-7, with 10 bases matching TRBD2. CDR1 and CDR2 (germline): SNHLY, FYNNEI. CDR3 length equals 15 residues.

This clonotype was recorded at least ten times. The chain links TRBV5-1 to TRBJ2-3; TRBD2 aligns across 13 bases. The CDR3 loop spans 20 amino acids. Trimming removed 4 bases from V and 0 bases from J; junction bases left unmatched: 14. Per germline, CDR1 SGHRS and CDR2 YFSETQ. The CDR3: CASSLPLGTSGTTSTDTQYF. The CDR3, as DNA: TGCGCCAGCAGCCTCCCCCTTGGGACTAGCGGGACTACCAGCACAGATACGCAGTATTTT.